Presented here are 8 T cell receptor beta chains from one specimen sequenced in a study of CD8+CD57+ T cells in acquired aplastic anemia. Profiling of TCR beta VDJ combinations and CDR3 sequences used genomic DNA as template. TCRdb redid the calling of the reads with MiXCR, one entry per CDR3 protein. The sample has around 130,000 distinct CDR3 sequences; 48% are singletons. Sequenced sample: sorted CD4+, CD8+, or CD8+CD57+ T cells (not recorded which) from PBMCs. The receptors come from a human donor in good health, serving as a control.

As regards this clonotype: A single base separates this from a much larger clone, so it may be a read error. The V gene is TRBV10-3, the J gene TRBJ1-1; D not resolved. This CDR3 region has 14 residues. In germline, CDR1 is ENHRY, CDR2 SYGVKD. The CDR3: CDSSAGWGGSEAFF. CDR3 bases: TGTGACAGCAGTGCCGGCTGGGGAGGGAGCGAAGCTTTCTTT.

This clonotype turned up a few times. The gene calls are TRBV2 and TRBJ1-5; perhaps TRBD1 as D (6 bases). Germline CDR1 reads SNHLY; CDR2 reads FYNNEI. Trimming removed 2 bases from V and 5 bases from J, with 13 bases in between. This CDR3 contains 15 residues. CDR3 in DNA: TGTGCCAGCAGTGAAACGGGACAAGGTGATCAGCCCCAGCATTTT. Residues: CASSETGQGDQPQHF.

V gene TRBV7-3 combines with J gene TRBJ1-5; D is possibly TRBD1 (6 bases). Trimming cost V 3 bases and J 3 bases, with 9 bases left between them. CDR1 and CDR2 from the germline V gene are SGHTA and FQGTGA. This CDR3 comprises 14 residues. The CDR3 loop reads CASSLGAFNQPQHF. As DNA, the CDR3 is TGTGCCAGCAGCTTGGGGGCCTTCAATCAGCCCCAGCATTTT.

There are many counts of this clonotype. CDR3 in amino acids: CASSLVDRPSYEQYF. The DNA of the CDR3 is TGTGCCAGCAGTTTAGTGGACAGGCCCTCCTACGAGCAGTACTTC. V and J are TRBV12-3 or TRBV12-4 and TRBJ2-7; 7 bases fit TRBD1. V shed 1 base, J shed 0 bases, and the junction held 3 bases outside the gene matches. The CDR3 runs to 15 residues.

The sample holds many counts of this clonotype. This chain uses TRBV7-2 with TRBJ2-7, with 8 bases fitting TRBD1. This CDR3 has 13 amino acids. The V gene's germline CDR1 is SGHTA and CDR2 FQGNSA. Trimming removed 4 bases from V and 7 bases from J; junction bases left unmatched: 6. DNA for the CDR3: TGTGCCAGCAGCTCAAGGACAGGGCGGGAGCAGTACTTC. Encoded protein: CASSSRTGREQYF.

A note on this clonotype: The conserved closing phenylalanine or tryptophan is absent in this CDR3, likely reflecting a read error. The chain uses TRBV15 and TRBJ1-6; D perhaps matches TRBD1 (5 bases). In germline, CDR1 is LNHNV, CDR2 YYDKDF (reference sequence). V was trimmed by 5 bases and J by 5 bases, leaving 10 bases between them. CDR3 length: 14 residues. CDR3 in DNA: TGTGCCACCAGCTCCGAGGGGAATAATTCACCCCTCCACCTT. Protein sequence: CATSSEGNNSPLHL.

This rearrangement joins TRBV2 to TRBJ1-5; no clear D gene. This CDR3 is built from 14 residues. Between the trimmed V and J ends, which lost 6 bases and 0 bases, there was a span of 9 bases. The germline CDR1 and CDR2 sequences are SNHLY and FYNNEI. Written as DNA, the CDR3 is TGTGCCAGCAGAGGGCGGTATAGCAATCAGCCCCAGCATTTT. Protein product: CASRGRYSNQPQHF.

This clonotype was counted at least ten times. The rearrangement links TRBV6-1 to TRBJ2-3; D tentatively reads TRBD1 or TRBD2 (5 bases each). The CDR3 contains 15 residues. Germline V gene data show CDR1 as MNHNS and CDR2 as SASEGT. V was clipped by 2 bases and J by 0 bases, with 9 bases between them. The CDR3 reads CASSERGRSTDTQYF. For the CDR3, the DNA is TGTGCCAGCAGTGAAAGGGGACGTAGCACAGATACGCAGTATTTT.